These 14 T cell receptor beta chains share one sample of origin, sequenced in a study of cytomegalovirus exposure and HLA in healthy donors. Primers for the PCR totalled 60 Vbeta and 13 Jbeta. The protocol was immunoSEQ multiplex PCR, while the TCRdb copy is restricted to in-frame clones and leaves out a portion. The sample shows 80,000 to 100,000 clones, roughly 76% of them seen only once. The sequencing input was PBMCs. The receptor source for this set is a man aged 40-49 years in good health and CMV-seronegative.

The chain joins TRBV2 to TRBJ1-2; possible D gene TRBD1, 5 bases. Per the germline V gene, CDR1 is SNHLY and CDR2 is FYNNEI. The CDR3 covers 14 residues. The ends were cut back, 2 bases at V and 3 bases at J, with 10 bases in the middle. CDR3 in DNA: TGTGCCAGCAGTGAACAGGGAATCGACTATGGCTACACCTTC. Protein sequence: CASSEQGIDYGYTF.

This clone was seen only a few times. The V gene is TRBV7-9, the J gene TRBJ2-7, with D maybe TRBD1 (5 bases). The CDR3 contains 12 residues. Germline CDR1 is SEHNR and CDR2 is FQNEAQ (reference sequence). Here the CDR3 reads CPAQAPGYEQYF. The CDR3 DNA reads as TGTCCCGCACAGGCCCCGGGCTACGAGCAGTACTTC.

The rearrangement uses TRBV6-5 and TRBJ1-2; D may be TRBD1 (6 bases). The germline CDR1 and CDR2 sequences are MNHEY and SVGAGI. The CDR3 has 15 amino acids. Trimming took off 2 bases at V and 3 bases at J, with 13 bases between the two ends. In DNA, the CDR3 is TGTGCCAGCAGTTACCACACAGGGTTCGACTATGGCTACACCTTC. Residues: CASSYHTGFDYGYTF.

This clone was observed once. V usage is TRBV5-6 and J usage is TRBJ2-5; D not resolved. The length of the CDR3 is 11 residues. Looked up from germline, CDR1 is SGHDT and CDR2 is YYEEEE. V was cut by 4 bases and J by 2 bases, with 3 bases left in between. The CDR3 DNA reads TGTGCCAGCAGCCAGCAAGAGACCCAGTACTTC. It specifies CASSQQETQYF.

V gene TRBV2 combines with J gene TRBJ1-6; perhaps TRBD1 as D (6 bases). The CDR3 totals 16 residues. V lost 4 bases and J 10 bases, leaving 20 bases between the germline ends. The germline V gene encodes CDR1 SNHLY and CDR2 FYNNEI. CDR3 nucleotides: TGTGCCAGCAGTGGCATGAGGACAGTGAGGGGGTCACCCCTCCACTTT. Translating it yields CASSGMRTVRGSPLHF.

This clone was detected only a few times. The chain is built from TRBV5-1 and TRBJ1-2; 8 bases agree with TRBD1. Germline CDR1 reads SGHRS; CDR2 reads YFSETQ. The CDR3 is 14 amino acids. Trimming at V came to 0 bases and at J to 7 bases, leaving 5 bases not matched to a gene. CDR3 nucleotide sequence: TGCGCCAGCAGCTTGGGACGACAGGGGATTGGCTACACCTTC. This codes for CASSLGRQGIGYTF.

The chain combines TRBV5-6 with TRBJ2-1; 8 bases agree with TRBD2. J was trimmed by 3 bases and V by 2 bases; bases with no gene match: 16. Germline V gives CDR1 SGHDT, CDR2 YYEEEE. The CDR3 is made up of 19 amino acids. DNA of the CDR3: TGTGCCAGCAGCTTCTCGGGACGGGGGGGCCTTTCGGTCTACAATGAGCAGTTCTTC. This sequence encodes CASSFSGRGGLSVYNEQFF.

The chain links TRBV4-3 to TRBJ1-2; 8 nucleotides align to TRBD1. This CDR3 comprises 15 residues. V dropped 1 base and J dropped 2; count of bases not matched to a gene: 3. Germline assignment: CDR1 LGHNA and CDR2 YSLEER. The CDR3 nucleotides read TGCGCCAGCAGCCAAGTCACAGGGGGAAACTATGGCTACACCTTC. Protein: CASSQVTGGNYGYTF.

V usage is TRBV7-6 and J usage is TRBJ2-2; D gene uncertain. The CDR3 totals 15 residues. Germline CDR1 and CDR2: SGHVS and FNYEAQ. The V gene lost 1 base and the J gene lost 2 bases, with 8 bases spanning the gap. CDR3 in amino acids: CASSLEPSNTGELFF. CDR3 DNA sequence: TGTGCCAGCAGCTTAGAACCGAGCAACACCGGGGAGCTGTTTTTT.

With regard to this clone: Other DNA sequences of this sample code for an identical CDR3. The CDR3 region is CASSLVRGGSEPNEQYF. In DNA form, the CDR3 reads TGTGCCAGCAGCTTAGTAAGGGGGGGATCAGAACCCAACGAGCAGTACTTC. This chain connects TRBV7-9 to TRBJ2-7; TRBD2 might be the D (7 bases). CDR3 size: 17 residues. V lost 1 base to trimming and J lost 5 bases, with 21 bases between them. Germline V gene lookup returns CDR1 SEHNR and CDR2 FQNEAQ (reference sequence).

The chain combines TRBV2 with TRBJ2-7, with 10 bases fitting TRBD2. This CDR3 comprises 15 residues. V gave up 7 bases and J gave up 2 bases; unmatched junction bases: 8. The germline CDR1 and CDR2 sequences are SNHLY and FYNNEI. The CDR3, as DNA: TGTGCCAGCACCCGGGGAACTAGCGGGGCCTACGAGCAGTACTTC. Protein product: CASTRGTSGAYEQYF.

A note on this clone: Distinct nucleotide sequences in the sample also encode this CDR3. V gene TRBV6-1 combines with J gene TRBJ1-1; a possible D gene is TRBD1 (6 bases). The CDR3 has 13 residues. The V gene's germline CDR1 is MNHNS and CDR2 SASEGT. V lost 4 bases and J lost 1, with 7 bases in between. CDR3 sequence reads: CASSVDRNTEAFF. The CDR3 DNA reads TGTGCCAGCAGTGTGGACAGGAACACTGAAGCTTTCTTT.

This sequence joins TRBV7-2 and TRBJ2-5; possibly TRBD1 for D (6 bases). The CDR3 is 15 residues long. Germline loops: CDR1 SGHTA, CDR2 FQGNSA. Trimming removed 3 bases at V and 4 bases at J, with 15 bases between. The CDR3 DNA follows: TGTGCCAGCAGCTTCAATAAGGGGGTCGGAGAGACCCAGTACTTC. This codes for CASSFNKGVGETQYF.

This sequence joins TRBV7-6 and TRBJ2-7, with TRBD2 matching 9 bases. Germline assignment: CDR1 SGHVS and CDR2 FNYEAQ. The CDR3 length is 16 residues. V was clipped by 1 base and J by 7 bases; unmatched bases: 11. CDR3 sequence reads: CASSLGDERGVWEQYF. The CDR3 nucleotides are TGTGCCAGCAGCTTAGGGGATGAGCGGGGGGTGTGGGAGCAGTACTTC.